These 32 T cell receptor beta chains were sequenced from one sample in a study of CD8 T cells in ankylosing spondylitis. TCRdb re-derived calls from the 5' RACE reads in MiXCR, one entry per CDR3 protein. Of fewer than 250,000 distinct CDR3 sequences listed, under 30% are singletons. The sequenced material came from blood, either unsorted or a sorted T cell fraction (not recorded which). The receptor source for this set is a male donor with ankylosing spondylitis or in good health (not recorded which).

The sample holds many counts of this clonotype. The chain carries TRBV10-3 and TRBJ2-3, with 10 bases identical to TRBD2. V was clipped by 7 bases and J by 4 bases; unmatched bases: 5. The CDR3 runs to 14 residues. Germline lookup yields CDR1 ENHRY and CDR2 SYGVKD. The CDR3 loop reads CAIKSGRAPDTQYF. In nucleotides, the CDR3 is TGTGCCATCAAGAGCGGGAGGGCCCCAGATACGCAGTATTTT.

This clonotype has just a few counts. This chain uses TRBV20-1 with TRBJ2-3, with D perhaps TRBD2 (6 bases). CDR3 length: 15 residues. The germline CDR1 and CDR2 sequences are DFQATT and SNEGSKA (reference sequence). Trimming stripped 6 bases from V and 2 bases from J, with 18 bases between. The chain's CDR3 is CSAQIGAGLTDTQYF. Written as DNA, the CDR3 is TGCAGTGCCCAGATAGGCGCGGGGCTCACAGATACGCAGTATTTT.

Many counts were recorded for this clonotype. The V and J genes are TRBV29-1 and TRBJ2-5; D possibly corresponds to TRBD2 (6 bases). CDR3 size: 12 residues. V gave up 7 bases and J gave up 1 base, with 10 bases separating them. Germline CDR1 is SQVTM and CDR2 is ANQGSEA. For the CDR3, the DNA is TGCAGCGGGGGGGTTTTCCAAGAGACCCAGTACTTC. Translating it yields CSGGVFQETQYF.

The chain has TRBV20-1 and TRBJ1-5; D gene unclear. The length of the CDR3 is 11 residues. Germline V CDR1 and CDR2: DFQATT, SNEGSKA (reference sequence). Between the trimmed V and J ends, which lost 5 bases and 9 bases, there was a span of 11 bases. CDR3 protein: CSASLDGPQHF. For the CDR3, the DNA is TGCAGTGCTTCATTGGACGGGCCCCAGCATTTT.

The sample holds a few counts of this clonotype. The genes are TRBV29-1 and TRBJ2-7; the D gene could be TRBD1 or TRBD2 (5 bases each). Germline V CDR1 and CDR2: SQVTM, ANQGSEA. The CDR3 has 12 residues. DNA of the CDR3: TGCAAGATCGGGGCAGCGGCTTACGAGCAGTACTTC. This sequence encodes CKIGAAAYEQYF.

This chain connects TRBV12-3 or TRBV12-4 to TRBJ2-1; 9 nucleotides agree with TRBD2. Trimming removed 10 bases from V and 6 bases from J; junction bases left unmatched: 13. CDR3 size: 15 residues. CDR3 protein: CATRSQGLASNEQFF. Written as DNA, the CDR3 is TGTGCCACCAGGTCCCAGGGACTAGCATCCAATGAGCAGTTCTTC.

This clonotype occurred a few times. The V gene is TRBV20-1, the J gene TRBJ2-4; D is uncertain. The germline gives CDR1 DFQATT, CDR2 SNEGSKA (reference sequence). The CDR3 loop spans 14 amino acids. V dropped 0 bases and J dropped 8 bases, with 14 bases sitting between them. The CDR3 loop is CSARDLGSWDIQYF. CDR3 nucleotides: TGCAGTGCTAGAGATCTCGGTTCCTGGGACATTCAGTACTTC.

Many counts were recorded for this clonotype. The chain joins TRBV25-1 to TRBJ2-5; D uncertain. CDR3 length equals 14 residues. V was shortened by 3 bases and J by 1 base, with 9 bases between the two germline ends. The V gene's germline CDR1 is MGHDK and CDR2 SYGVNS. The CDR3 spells CASSDPSFQETQYF. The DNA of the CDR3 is TGTGCCAGCAGTGATCCAAGCTTCCAAGAGACCCAGTACTTC.

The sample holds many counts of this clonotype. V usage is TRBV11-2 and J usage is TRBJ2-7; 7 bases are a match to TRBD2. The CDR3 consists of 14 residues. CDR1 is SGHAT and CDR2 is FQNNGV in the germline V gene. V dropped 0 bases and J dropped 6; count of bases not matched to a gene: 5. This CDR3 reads CASSLDLRGVEQYF. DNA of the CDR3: TGTGCCAGCAGCTTAGATCTCCGGGGGGTCGAGCAGTACTTC. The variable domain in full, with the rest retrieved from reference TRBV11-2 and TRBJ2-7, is EAGVAQSPRYKIIEKRQSVAFWCNPISGHATLYWYQQILGQGPKLLIQFQNNGVVDDSQLPKDRFSAERLKGVDSTLKIQPAKLEDSAVYLCASSLDLRGVEQYFGPGTRLTVT.

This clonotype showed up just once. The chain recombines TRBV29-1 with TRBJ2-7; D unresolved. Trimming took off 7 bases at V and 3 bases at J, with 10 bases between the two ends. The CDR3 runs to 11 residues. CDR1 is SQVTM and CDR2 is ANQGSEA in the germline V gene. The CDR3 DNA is TGCAGCGCCACTTGGTTCTACGAGCAGTACTTC. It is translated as CSATWFYEQYF.

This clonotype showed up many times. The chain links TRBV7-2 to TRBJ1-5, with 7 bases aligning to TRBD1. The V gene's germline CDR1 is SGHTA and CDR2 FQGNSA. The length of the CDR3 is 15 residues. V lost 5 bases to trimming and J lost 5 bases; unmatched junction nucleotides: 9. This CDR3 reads CASSRGGQGHQPQHF. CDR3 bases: TGTGCCAGCAGCCGAGGGGGCCAGGGTCATCAGCCCCAGCATTTT.

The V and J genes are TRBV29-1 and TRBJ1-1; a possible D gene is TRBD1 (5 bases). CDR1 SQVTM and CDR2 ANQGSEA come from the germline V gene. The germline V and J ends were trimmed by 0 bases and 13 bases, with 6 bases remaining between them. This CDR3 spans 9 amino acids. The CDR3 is CSVEEGVFF. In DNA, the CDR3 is TGCAGCGTTGAAGAGGGGGTTTTCTTT.

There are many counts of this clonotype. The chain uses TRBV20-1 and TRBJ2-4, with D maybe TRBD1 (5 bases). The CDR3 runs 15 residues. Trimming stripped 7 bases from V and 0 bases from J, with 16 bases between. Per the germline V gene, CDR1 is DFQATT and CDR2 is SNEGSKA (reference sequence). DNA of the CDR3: TGCAGTGGTCAATTGGACATTTTAGCCAAAAACATTCAGTACTTC. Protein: CSGQLDILAKNIQYF.

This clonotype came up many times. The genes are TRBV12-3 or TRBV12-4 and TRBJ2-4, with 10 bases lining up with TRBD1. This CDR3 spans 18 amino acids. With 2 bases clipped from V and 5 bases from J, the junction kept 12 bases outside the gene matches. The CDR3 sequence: CASSLMGQGLGGQNIQYF. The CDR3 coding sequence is TGTGCCAGCAGTTTAATGGGACAGGGGTTAGGCGGCCAAAACATTCAGTACTTC.

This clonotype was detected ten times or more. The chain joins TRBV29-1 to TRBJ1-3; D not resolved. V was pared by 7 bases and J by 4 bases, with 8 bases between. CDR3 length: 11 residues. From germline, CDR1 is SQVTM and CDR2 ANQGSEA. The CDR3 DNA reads TGCAGCGGCTTTGTGGGAAACACCATATATTTT. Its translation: CSGFVGNTIYF.

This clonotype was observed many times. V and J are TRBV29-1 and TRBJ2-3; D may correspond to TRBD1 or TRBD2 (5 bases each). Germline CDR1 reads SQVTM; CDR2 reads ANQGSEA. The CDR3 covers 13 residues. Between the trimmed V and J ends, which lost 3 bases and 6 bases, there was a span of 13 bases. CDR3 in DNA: TGCAGCGTTGACCACGGGGCGTGGGATACGCAGTATTTT. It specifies CSVDHGAWDTQYF.

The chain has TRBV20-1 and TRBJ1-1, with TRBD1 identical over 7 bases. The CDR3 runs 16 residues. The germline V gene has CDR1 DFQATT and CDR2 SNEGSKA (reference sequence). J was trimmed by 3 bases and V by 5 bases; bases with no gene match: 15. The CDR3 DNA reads TGCAGTGCTCCCCCCAGCCTGACAGGGCACGACACTGAAGCTTTCTTT. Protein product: CSAPPSLTGHDTEAFF.

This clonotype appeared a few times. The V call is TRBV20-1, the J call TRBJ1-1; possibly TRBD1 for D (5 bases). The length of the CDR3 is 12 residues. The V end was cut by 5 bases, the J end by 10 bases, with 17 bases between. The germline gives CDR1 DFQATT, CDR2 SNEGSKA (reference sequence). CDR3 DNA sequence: TGCAGTGCTCCCCACCGGGGGGATCGAGCTTTCTTT. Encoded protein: CSAPHRGDRAFF.

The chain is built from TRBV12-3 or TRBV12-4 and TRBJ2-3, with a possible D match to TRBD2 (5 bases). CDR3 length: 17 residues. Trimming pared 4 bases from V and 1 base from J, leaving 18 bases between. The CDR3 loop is CASSSMPRTRRTDTQYF. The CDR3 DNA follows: TGTGCCAGCAGTTCTATGCCTCGGACTCGGCGCACAGATACGCAGTATTTT.

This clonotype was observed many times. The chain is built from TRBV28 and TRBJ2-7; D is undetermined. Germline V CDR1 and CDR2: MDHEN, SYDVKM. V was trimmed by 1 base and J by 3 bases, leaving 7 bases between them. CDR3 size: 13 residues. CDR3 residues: CASSLYDGYEQYF. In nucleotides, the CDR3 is TGTGCCAGCAGTTTATACGACGGCTACGAGCAGTACTTC.

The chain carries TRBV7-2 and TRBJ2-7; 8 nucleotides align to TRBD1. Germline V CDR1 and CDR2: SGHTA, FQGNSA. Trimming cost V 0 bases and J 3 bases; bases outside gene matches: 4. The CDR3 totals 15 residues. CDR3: CASSLARTGNYEQYF. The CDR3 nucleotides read TGTGCCAGCAGCTTAGCTCGGACAGGGAACTACGAGCAGTACTTC.

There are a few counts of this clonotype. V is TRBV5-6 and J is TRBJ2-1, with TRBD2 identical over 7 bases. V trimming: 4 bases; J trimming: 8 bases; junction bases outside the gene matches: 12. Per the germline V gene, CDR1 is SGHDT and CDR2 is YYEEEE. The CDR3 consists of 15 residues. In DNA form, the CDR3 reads TGTGCCAGCAGCGGGACTAACGCAATTCTGTATGAGCAGTTCTTC. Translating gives CASSGTNAILYEQFF.

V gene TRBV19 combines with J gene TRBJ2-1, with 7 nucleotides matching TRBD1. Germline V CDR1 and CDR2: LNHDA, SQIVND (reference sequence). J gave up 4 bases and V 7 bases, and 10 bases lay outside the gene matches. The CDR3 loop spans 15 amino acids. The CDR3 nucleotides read TGTGCCAGTACCAAGGGGACAGCGAGTTACAATGAGCAGTTCTTC. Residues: CASTKGTASYNEQFF.

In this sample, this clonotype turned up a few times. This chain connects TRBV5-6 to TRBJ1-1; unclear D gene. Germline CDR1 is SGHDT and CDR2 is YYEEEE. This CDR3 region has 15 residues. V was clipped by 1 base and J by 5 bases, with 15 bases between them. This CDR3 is CASSLSDLGRTEAFF. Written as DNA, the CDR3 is TGTGCCAGCAGCTTGTCCGACCTCGGTCGTACTGAAGCTTTCTTT. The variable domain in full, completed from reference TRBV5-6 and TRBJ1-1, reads DAGVTQSPTHLIKTRGQQVTLRCSPKSGHDTVSWYQQALGQGPQFIFQYYEEEERQRGNFPDRFSGHQFPNYSSELNVNALLLGDSALYLCASSLSDLGRTEAFFGQGTRLTVV.

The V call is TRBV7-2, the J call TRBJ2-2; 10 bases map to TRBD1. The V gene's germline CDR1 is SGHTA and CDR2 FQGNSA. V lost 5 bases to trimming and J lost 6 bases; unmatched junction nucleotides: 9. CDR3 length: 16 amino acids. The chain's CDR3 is CASSARGQGLAGELFF. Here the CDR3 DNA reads TGTGCCAGCAGCGCTAGGGGACAGGGGTTGGCCGGGGAGCTGTTTTTT. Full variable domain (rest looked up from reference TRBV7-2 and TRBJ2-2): GAGVSQSPSNKVTEKGKDVELRCDPISGHTALYWYRQSLGQGLEFLIYFQGNSAPDKSGLPSDRFSAERTGGSVSTLTIQRTQQEDSAVYLCASSARGQGLAGELFFGEGSRLTVL.

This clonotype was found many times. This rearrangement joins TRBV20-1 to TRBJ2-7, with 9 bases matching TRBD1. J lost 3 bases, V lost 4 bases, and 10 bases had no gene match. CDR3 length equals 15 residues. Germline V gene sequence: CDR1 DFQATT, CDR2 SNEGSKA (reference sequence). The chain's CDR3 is CSATFPGTGYYEQYF. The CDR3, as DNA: TGCAGTGCTACTTTCCCCGGGACAGGGTACTACGAGCAGTACTTC.

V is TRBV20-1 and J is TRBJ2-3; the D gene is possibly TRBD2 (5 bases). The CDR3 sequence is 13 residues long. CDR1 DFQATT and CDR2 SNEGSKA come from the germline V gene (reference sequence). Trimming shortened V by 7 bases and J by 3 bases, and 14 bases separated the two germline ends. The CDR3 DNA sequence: TGCAGTGGCAGCGGAGTCCGTACAGATACGCAGTATTTT. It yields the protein CSGSGVRTDTQYF.

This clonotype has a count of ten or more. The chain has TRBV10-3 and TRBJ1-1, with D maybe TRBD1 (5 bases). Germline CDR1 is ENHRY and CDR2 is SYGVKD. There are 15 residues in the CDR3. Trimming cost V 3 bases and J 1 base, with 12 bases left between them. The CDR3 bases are TGTGCCATCAGTGAATCAAGGGGAAAGAACACTGAAGCTTTCTTT. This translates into CAISESRGKNTEAFF.

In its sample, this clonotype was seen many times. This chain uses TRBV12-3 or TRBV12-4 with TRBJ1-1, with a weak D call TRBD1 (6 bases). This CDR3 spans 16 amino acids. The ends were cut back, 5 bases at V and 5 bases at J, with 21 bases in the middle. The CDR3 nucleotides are TGTGCCAGCAGTCCTCACTCGCAGGGGCTGTTTACTGAAGCTTTCTTT. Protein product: CASSPHSQGLFTEAFF.

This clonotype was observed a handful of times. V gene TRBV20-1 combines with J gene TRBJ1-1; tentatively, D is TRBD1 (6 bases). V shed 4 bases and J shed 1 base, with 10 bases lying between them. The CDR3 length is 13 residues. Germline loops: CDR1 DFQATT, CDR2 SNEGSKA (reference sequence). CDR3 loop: CSAMGHTNTEAFF. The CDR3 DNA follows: TGCAGTGCTATGGGACATACGAACACTGAAGCTTTCTTT.

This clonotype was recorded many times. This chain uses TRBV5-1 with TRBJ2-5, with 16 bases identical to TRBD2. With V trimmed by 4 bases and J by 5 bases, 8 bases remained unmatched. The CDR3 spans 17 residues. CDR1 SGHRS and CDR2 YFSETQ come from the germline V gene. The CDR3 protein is CASSTGLAGGSPETQYF. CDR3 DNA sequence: TGCGCCAGCAGCACGGGACTAGCGGGAGGGTCTCCGGAGACCCAGTACTTC.

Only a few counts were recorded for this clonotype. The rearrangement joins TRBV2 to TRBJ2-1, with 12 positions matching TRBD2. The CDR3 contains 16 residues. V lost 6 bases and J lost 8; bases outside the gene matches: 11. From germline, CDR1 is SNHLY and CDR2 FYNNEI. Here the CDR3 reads CASSREGLAGDYEQFF. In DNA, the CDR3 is TGTGCCAGCAGCCGCGAGGGACTAGCGGGCGACTATGAGCAGTTCTTC.